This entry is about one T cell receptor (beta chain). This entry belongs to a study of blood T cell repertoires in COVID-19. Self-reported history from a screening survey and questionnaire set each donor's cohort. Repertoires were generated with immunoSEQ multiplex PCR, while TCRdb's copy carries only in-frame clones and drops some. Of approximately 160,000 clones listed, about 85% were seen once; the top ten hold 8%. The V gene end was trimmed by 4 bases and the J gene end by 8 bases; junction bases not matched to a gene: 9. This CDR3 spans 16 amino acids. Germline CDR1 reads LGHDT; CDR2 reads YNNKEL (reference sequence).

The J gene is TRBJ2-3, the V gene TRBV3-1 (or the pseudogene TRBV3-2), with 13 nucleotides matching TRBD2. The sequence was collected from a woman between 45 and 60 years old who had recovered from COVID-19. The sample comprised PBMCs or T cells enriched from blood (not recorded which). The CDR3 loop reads CASSPLTSGGQGTQYF. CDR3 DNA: TGTGCCAGCAGCCCCTTGACTAGCGGGGGGCAAGGTACGCAGTATTTT.